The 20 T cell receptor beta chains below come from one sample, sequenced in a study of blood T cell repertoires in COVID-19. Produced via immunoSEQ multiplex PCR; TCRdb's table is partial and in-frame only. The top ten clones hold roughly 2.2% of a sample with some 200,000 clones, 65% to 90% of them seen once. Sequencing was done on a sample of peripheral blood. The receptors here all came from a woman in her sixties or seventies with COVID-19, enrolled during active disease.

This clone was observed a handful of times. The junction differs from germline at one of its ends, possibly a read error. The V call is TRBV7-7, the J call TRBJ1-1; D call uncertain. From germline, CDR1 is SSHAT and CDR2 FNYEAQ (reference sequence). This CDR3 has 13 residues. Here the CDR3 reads CASSLDTHTEAFF. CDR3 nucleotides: TGTGCTAGCAGCTTAGACACCCACACTGAAGCTTTCTTT.

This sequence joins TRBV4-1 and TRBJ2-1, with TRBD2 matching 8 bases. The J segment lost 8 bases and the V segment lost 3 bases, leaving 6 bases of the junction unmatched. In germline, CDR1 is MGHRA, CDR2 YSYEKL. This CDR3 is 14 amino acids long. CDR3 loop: CASSQRLALDEQFF. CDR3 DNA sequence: TGCGCCAGCAGCCAGAGACTAGCGCTCGATGAGCAGTTCTTC.

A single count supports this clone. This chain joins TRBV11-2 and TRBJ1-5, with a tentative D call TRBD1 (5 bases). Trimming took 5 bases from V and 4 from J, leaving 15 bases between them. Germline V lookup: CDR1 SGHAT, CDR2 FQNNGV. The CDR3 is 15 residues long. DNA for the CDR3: TGTGCCAGCAGCCTTACCCCGACAGAGAATCAGCCCCAGCATTTT. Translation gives CASSLTPTENQPQHF. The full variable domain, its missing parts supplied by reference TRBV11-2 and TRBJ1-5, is EAGVAQSPRYKIIEKRQSVAFWCNPISGHATLYWYQQILGQGPKLLIQFQNNGVVDDSQLPKDRFSAERLKGVDSTLKIQPAKLEDSAVYLCASSLTPTENQPQHFGDGTRLSIL.

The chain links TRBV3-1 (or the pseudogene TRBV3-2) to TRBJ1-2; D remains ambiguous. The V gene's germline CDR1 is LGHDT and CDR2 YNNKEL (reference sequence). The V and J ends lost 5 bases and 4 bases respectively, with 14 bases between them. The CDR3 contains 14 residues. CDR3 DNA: TGTGCCAGCAGCACAGCAGGTCCGGTCTATGGCTACACCTTC. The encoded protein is CASSTAGPVYGYTF.

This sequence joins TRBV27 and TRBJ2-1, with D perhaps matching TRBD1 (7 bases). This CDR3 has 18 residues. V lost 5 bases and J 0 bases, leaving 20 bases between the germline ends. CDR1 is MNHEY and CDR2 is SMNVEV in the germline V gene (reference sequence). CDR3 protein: CASSPSGGGWGSYNEQFF. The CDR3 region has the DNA TGTGCCAGCAGTCCCTCCGGAGGGGGCTGGGGCTCCTACAATGAGCAGTTCTTC.

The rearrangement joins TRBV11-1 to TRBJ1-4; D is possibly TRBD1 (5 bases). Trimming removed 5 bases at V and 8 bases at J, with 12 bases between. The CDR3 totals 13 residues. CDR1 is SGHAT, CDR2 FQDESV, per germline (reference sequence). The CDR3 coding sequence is TGTGCCAGCAGCCCGCGGGACGGGGAAAAACTGTTTTTT. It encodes CASSPRDGEKLFF.

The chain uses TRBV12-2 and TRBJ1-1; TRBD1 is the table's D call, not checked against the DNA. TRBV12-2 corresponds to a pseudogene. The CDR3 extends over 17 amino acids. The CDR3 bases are TGTGCAAGTCGCTTACCGGAGGGGGCCTGCCGGAACACTGAAGCTTTCTTT. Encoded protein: CASRLPEGACRNTEAFF.

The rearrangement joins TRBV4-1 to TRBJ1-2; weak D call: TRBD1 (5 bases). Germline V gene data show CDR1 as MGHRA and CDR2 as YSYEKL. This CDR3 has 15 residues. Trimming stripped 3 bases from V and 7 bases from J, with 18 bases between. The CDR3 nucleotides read TGCGCCAGCAGCCATCTCCGGGGGGTGCTTGGTGGCTACACCTTC. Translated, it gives CASSHLRGVLGGYTF.

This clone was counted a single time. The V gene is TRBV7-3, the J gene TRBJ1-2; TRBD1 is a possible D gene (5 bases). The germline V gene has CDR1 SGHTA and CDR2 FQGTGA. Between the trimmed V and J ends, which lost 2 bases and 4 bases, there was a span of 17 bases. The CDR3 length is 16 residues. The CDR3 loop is CASSLGGDGRSYGYTF. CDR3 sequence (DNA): TGTGCCAGCAGCTTAGGAGGGGACGGACGAAGCTATGGCTACACCTTC.

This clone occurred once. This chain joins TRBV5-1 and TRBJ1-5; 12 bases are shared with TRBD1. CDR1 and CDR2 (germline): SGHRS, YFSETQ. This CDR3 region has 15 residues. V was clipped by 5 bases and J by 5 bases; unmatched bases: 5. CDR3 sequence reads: CASRYGTGGDQPQHF. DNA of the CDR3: TGCGCCAGCAGGTACGGGACAGGGGGCGATCAGCCCCAGCATTTT.

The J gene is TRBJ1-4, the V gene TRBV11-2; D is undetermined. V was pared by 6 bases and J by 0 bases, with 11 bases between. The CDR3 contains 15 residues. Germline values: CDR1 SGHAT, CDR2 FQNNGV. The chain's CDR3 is CASSTPDATNEKLFF. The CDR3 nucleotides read TGTGCCAGCAGTACCCCAGATGCAACTAATGAAAAACTGTTTTTT.

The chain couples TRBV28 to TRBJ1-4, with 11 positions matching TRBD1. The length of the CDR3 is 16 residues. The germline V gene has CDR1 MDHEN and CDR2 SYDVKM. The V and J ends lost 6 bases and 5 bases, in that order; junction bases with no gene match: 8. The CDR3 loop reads CASRGDRGAYNEKLFF. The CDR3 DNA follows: TGTGCCAGCAGGGGGGACAGGGGGGCATACAATGAAAAACTGTTTTTT.

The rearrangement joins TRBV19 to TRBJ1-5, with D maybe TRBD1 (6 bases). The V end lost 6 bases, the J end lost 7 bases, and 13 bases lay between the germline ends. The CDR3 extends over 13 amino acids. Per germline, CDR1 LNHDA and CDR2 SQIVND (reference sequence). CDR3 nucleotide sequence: TGTGCCAGTAGAAAGACAGGAGCCCAGCCCCAGCATTTT. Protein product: CASRKTGAQPQHF.

CDR3 loop: CASSLTGEKLFF. CDR3 DNA sequence: TGTGCCAGCAGCCTGACAGGGGAAAAACTGTTTTTT. The J gene is TRBJ1-4, the V gene TRBV14; 7 positions agree with TRBD1. V was clipped by 4 bases and J by 8 bases; unmatched bases: 1. The CDR3 spans 12 residues. In germline, CDR1 is SGHDN, CDR2 FVKESK.

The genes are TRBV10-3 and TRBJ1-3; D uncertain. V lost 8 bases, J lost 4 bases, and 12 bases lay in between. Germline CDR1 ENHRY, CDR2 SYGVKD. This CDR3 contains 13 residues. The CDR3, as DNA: TGTGCCATCGGTCCGGGTTTAGGAAACACCATATATTTT. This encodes CAIGPGLGNTIYF.

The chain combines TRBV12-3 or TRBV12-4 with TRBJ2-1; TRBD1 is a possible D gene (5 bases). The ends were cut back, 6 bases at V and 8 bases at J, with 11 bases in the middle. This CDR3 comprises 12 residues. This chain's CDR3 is CASRDTFDEQFF. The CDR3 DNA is TGTGCCAGCAGGGACACCTTCGATGAGCAGTTCTTC.

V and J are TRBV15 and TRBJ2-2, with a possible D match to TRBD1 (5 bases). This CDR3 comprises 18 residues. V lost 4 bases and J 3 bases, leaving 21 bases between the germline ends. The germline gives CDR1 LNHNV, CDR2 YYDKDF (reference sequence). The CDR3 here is CATSNGQLGLLHTGELFF. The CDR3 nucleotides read TGTGCCACCAGCAACGGACAATTGGGGCTTTTGCACACCGGGGAGCTGTTTTTT.

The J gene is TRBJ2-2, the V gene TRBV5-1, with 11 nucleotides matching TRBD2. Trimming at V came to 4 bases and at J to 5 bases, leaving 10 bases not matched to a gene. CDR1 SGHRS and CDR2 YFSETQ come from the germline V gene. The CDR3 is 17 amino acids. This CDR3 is CASSTTLAGVGTGELFF. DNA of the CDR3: TGCGCCAGCAGCACTACACTAGCGGGAGTTGGAACCGGGGAGCTGTTTTTT. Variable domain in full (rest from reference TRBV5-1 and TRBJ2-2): KAGVTQTPRYLIKTRGQQVTLSCSPISGHRSVSWYQQTPGQGLQFLFEYFSETQRNKGNFPGRFSGRQFSNSRSEMNVSTLELGDSALYLCASSTTLAGVGTGELFFGEGSRLTVL.

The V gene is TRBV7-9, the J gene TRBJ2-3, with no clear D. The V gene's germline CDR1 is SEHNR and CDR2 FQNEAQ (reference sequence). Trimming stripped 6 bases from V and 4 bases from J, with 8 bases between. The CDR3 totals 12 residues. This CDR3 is CASRAAADTQYF. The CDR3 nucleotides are TGTGCCAGCAGGGCTGCGGCAGATACGCAGTATTTT.

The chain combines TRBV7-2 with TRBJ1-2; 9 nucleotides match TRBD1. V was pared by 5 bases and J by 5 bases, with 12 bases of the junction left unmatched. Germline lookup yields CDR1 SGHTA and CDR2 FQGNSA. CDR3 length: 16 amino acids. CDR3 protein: CASSPSAGQGLYGYTF. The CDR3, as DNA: TGTGCCAGCAGCCCCTCAGCCGGACAGGGGCTATATGGCTACACCTTC.